This TCR beta chain was identified in a study of control samples from healthy donors and cancer patients. Germline V CDR1 and CDR2: LNHDA, SQIVND (reference sequence). The CDR3 sequence is 14 residues long. V lost 5 bases and J lost 5; bases outside the gene matches: 6. Assay used: immunoSEQ multiplex PCR; TCRdb lists only in-frame clones, some missing. The data show about 150,000 clones, approximately 91% seen once. The origin of this receptor is a woman aged 40 to 50 in good health. Sequenced input: blood. This chain uses TRBV19 with TRBJ1-2; 9 bases map to TRBD1. CDR3: CASSAATGGYGYTF. CDR3 DNA sequence: TGTGCCAGTAGTGCCGCGACAGGGGGATATGGCTACACCTTC.